These 24 T cell receptor beta chains were all obtained from the same sample, sequenced in a study of cytomegalovirus exposure and HLA in healthy donors. This PCR relied on a set of 60 Vbeta primers and 13 Jbeta primers. Here immunoSEQ multiplex PCR was the method, and the copy in TCRdb shows in-frame clones only, minus some. The sample yields 150,000 to 200,000 clones, around 88% seen once. The sample comprised PBMCs. The source of these receptors is a woman younger than 35 in good health and CMV-seronegative.

V usage is TRBV20-1 and J usage is TRBJ1-2; 7 nucleotides agree with TRBD1. Trimming at V came to 8 bases and at J to 6 bases, leaving 6 bases not matched to a gene. In germline, CDR1 is DFQATT, CDR2 SNEGSKA (reference sequence). CDR3 size: 11 residues. This CDR3 is CSPQTGNGYTF. CDR3 coding DNA: TGCAGTCCCCAGACAGGGAATGGCTACACCTTC.

This chain links TRBV7-9 with TRBJ2-1, with D tentatively TRBD1 (6 bases). CDR1 is SEHNR and CDR2 is FQNEAQ in the germline V gene (reference sequence). V lost 4 bases to trimming and J lost 5 bases, with 18 bases between them. The length of the CDR3 is 16 residues. DNA for the CDR3: TGTGCCAGCAGCTCTCTACGGGACACAGGTAACAATGAGCAGTTCTTC. It is translated as CASSSLRDTGNNEQFF. The variable domain in full, with the rest retrieved from reference TRBV7-9 and TRBJ2-1, is DTGVSQNPRHKITKRGQNVTFRCDPISEHNRLYWYRQTLGQGPEFLTYFQNEAQLEKSRLLSDRFSAERPKGSFSTLEIQRTEQGDSAMYLCASSSLRDTGNNEQFFGPGTRLTVL.

This rearrangement joins TRBV27 to TRBJ1-2, with 9 nucleotides matching TRBD1. V lost 7 bases, J lost 6 bases, and 9 bases stayed unmatched. Germline V gene lookup returns CDR1 MNHEY and CDR2 SMNVEV (reference sequence). This CDR3 spans 14 amino acids. The CDR3 coding sequence is TGTGCCAGCACGGGAACAGGGGGCATTGATGGCTACACCTTC. It is translated as CASTGTGGIDGYTF.

V is TRBV5-1 and J is TRBJ2-5, with 9 bases aligning to TRBD2. CDR1 SGHRS and CDR2 YFSETQ come from the germline V gene. The CDR3 is 18 residues long. Germline trimming cut 4 bases from V and 2 bases from J; bases unmatched to any gene: 15. Written as DNA, the CDR3 is TGCGCCAGCAGCCCAACCCCGAGGACTAGCGCCTCACAAGAGACCCAGTACTTC. It encodes CASSPTPRTSASQETQYF.

The rearrangement joins TRBV7-9 to TRBJ1-4; D perhaps matches TRBD1 (6 bases). This CDR3 region has 15 residues. Germline V gene data show CDR1 as SEHNR and CDR2 as FQNEAQ (reference sequence). Deletions cut 2 bases from V and 11 bases from J, with 18 bases between. CDR3 protein: CASSLPQLGGGKLFF. The DNA of the CDR3 is TGTGCCAGCAGCTTACCCCAGCTAGGGGGTGGGAAACTGTTTTTT. The complete variable domain, with remaining parts taken from reference TRBV7-9 and TRBJ1-4, reads DTGVSQNPRHKITKRGQNVTFRCDPISEHNRLYWYRQTLGQGPEFLTYFQNEAQLEKSRLLSDRFSAERPKGSFSTLEIQRTEQGDSAMYLCASSLPQLGGGKLFFGSGTQLSVL.

The chain uses TRBV30 and TRBJ2-7; D might be TRBD1 (6 bases). The CDR3 runs to 13 residues. Germline lookup yields CDR1 GTSNPN and CDR2 SVGIG (reference sequence). Trimming pared 6 bases from V and 5 bases from J, leaving 17 bases between. CDR3 region: CACRQGKGDEQYF. The CDR3 coding sequence is TGTGCCTGCCGGCAGGGGAAGGGCGACGAGCAGTACTTC.

This clone was detected only once. The chain is built from TRBV5-1 and TRBJ2-5; 9 bases align to TRBD2. The V and J ends lost 6 bases and 3 bases, in that order; junction bases with no gene match: 6. The CDR3 length is 14 residues. In germline, CDR1 is SGHRS, CDR2 YFSETQ. The CDR3 reads CASTLWTSEETQYF. The CDR3 bases are TGCGCCAGCACCCTCTGGACTAGCGAAGAGACCCAGTACTTC.

This sequence joins TRBV7-2 and TRBJ2-4; 7 nucleotides align to TRBD2. The CDR3 runs 18 residues. The germline V gene encodes CDR1 SGHTA and CDR2 FQGNSA. The J segment lost 2 bases and the V segment lost 5 bases, leaving 15 bases of the junction unmatched. As DNA, the CDR3 is TGTGCCAGCAGCGCATACTTAGCGGGCGGCCTGACCAAAAACATTCAGTACTTC. Translation gives CASSAYLAGGLTKNIQYF.

CDR3 region: CASSSRSAGGGGELFF. DNA for the CDR3: TGTGCCAGCAGCTCCCGAAGCGCCGGGGGGGGTGGGGAGCTGTTTTTT. The chain employs TRBV7-8 and TRBJ2-2; TRBD2 matches at 8 bases. In germline, CDR1 is SGHVS, CDR2 FQNEAQ. Trimming removed 4 bases from V and 8 bases from J; junction bases left unmatched: 12. The CDR3 runs to 16 residues. Complete variable domain (other parts from reference TRBV7-8 and TRBJ2-2): GAGVSQSPRYKVAKRGQDVALRCDPISGHVSLFWYQQALGQGPEFLTYFQNEAQLDKSGLPSDRFFAERPEGSVSTLKIQRTQQEDSAVYLCASSSRSAGGGGELFFGEGSRLTVL.

In this sample, this clone turned up once. The chain couples TRBV28 to TRBJ1-5, with TRBD1 as a possible D gene (5 bases). Germline V lookup: CDR1 MDHEN, CDR2 SYDVKM. The CDR3 totals 14 residues. V shed 3 bases and J shed 6 bases, with 12 bases lying between them. The CDR3 coding sequence is TGTGCCAGCAGTTTTTTAAGGGGTCCTCAGCCCCAGCATTTT. Its protein product is CASSFLRGPQPQHF.

This chain links TRBV7-9 with TRBJ2-7, with D uncertain. The CDR3 extends over 13 amino acids. The V end lost 5 bases, the J end lost 6 bases, and 14 bases lay between the germline ends. Germline V CDR1 and CDR2: SEHNR, FQNEAQ (reference sequence). For the CDR3, the DNA is TGTGCCAGCAGCCCCCCTCAGGTCACCGAGCAGTACTTC. Its protein is CASSPPQVTEQYF.

The J gene is TRBJ2-5, the V gene TRBV2; tentatively, D is TRBD2 (6 bases). The CDR3 sequence is 14 residues long. Germline-derived CDR1 and CDR2 are SNHLY and FYNNEI. V was cut by 3 bases and J by 6 bases, with 14 bases left in between. The CDR3 region has the DNA TGTGCCAGCAGTGAGGGGGGAGCCGGGAAGACCCAGTACTTC. This sequence encodes CASSEGGAGKTQYF.

The chain links TRBV29-1 to TRBJ1-1, with D uncertain. Germline lookup yields CDR1 SQVTM and CDR2 ANQGSEA. The germline V and J ends were trimmed by 4 bases and 1 base, with 7 bases remaining between them. The CDR3 is 12 residues long. The CDR3 region is CSVASGNTEAFF. The CDR3 DNA is TGCAGCGTTGCGAGTGGGAACACTGAAGCTTTCTTT.

The V and J genes are TRBV7-8 and TRBJ2-1; no clear D. This CDR3 comprises 15 residues. CDR1 and CDR2 from the germline V gene are SGHVS and FQNEAQ. V lost 5 bases and J lost 9, with 20 bases in between. The CDR3 DNA reads as TGTGCCAGCAGCGCCGCCCCACTAACCACGGGTGAGCAGTTCTTC. This translates into CASSAAPLTTGEQFF.

The V and J genes are TRBV7-6 and TRBJ2-1; 14 bases match TRBD2. This CDR3 spans 17 amino acids. Germline CDR1 reads SGHVS; CDR2 reads FNYEAQ. V was clipped by 5 bases and J by 2 bases; unmatched bases: 5. The CDR3: CASSPRTSGGPYNEQFF. CDR3 in DNA: TGTGCCAGCAGCCCACGGACTAGCGGGGGGCCCTACAATGAGCAGTTCTTC.

This clone turned up a few times. The chain links TRBV2 to TRBJ2-7, with 8 bases matching TRBD1. The CDR3 contains 15 residues. V dropped 3 bases and J dropped 6; count of bases not matched to a gene: 10. Germline V lookup: CDR1 SNHLY, CDR2 FYNNEI. The CDR3 is CASSDPSGGLIEQYF. The CDR3 DNA is TGTGCCAGCAGTGACCCCTCAGGGGGCCTAATCGAGCAGTACTTC.

The chain joins TRBV2 to TRBJ1-4; D gene unclear. V lost 7 bases to trimming and J lost 2 bases, with 11 bases between them. CDR3 size: 14 residues. CDR1 and CDR2 (germline): SNHLY, FYNNEI. CDR3 protein: CASNPGITNEKLFF. CDR3 coding DNA: TGTGCCAGCAACCCGGGGATCACTAATGAAAAACTGTTTTTT.

This rearrangement joins TRBV2 to TRBJ2-3; a weak D match, TRBD2 (6 bases). This CDR3 has 13 residues. Germline V gene data show CDR1 as SNHLY and CDR2 as FYNNEI. V was pared by 7 bases and J by 4 bases, with 12 bases between. The CDR3 spells CASTGTLPDTQYF. The CDR3 DNA sequence: TGTGCCAGCACCGGGACTCTCCCAGATACGCAGTATTTT.

The chain links TRBV5-1 to TRBJ2-3; D gene ambiguous. V shed 2 bases and J shed 1 base, with 11 bases lying between them. The CDR3 is made up of 15 amino acids. Germline loops: CDR1 SGHRS, CDR2 YFSETQ. Here the CDR3 reads CASSFGTTGTDTQYF. The CDR3 bases are TGCGCCAGCAGCTTCGGTACAACAGGCACAGATACGCAGTATTTT.

The chain links TRBV14 to TRBJ2-5; D may be TRBD2 (6 bases). Near its end, the DNA agrees better with TRBJ2-7, so the J call may be wrong. Germline CDR1 is SGHDN and CDR2 is FVKESK. This CDR3 is 15 amino acids long. CDR3 DNA sequence: TGTGCCAGCAGCCAAGACCCGGGACTTCACTACGAGCAGTACTTC. Translation: CASSQDPGLHYEQYF.

The chain recombines TRBV5-1 with TRBJ2-7; 15 nucleotides match TRBD2. The CDR3 consists of 15 residues. From germline, CDR1 is SGHRS and CDR2 YFSETQ. V lost 4 bases to trimming and J lost 3 bases; unmatched junction nucleotides: 2. The chain's CDR3 is CASSVGLAGGYEQYF. The CDR3 DNA is TGCGCCAGCAGCGTGGGACTAGCGGGAGGCTACGAGCAGTACTTC.

This rearrangement joins TRBV30 to TRBJ1-2; 7 nucleotides line up with TRBD1. Germline loops: CDR1 GTSNPN, CDR2 SVGIG (reference sequence). V was pared by 4 bases and J by 7 bases, with 9 bases of the junction left unmatched. The CDR3 loop spans 13 amino acids. The CDR3, as DNA: TGTGCCTGGACTAACCGGGACAGAGGTGGCTACACCTTC. It encodes CAWTNRDRGGYTF. The full variable domain, rest sourced from reference TRBV30 and TRBJ1-2, is SQTIHQWPATLVQPVGSPLSLECTVEGTSNPNLYWYRQAAGRGLQLLFYSVGIGQISSEVPQNLSASRPQDRQFILSSKKLLLSDSGFYLCAWTNRDRGGYTFGSGTRLTVV.

The V and J genes are TRBV27 and TRBJ1-1, with D possibly TRBD1 on 6 matching bases. CDR1 is MNHEY, CDR2 SMNVEV, per germline (reference sequence). Trimming removed 3 bases at V and 3 bases at J, with 11 bases between. The length of the CDR3 is 14 residues. The chain's CDR3 is CASSFGGGYTEAFF. DNA for the CDR3: TGTGCCAGCAGTTTTGGGGGCGGTTACACTGAAGCTTTCTTT.

The chain is built from TRBV5-6 and TRBJ2-1; D gene uncertain. Germline CDR1 SGHDT, CDR2 YYEEEE. V lost 3 bases, J lost 0 bases, and 13 bases lay in between. This CDR3 spans 16 amino acids. In DNA form, the CDR3 reads TGTGCCAGCAGCTCAACTCTAGGCTACTCCTACAATGAGCAGTTCTTC. It translates to CASSSTLGYSYNEQFF. Combining the CDR3 with reference TRBV5-6 and TRBJ2-1 gives the whole variable domain DAGVTQSPTHLIKTRGQQVTLRCSPKSGHDTVSWYQQALGQGPQFIFQYYEEEERQRGNFPDRFSGHQFPNYSSELNVNALLLGDSALYLCASSSTLGYSYNEQFFGPGTRLTVL.